Reported below is one TCR beta chain. What it recognizes is unknown. This entry comes from a study of spatial heterogeneity in lung cancer. General study results and limits: For expanded intratumoral alpha and beta TCRs, counts tracked tumor mutation counts.

Noted time point: sample taken at primary tumor resection. Untreated early-stage non-small cell lung cancer patients, roughly 72 in total, were the donors. Whole RNA, which was extracted from tumor, nontumor lung tissue or frozen PBMC, was sequenced without any cell sorting. CDR1 and CDR2 (germline): SGHRS, YFSETQ. After removal of 0 bases from V and 4 bases from J, the junction contained 3 bases not matched to a gene. The CDR3 covers 14 residues. The study tagged each TCR cDNA molecule with a unique molecular identifier. TCRdb recomputed calls from the 5' RACE reads with MiXCR, one row per CDR3 protein. In the table there are some 23,000 distinct CDR3 sequences, nearly 6.5% of which are singletons.

The chain employs TRBV5-1 and TRBJ2-7, with TRBD2 identical over 8 bases. The clonotype comes from a male donor with early-stage non-small cell lung cancer. This specimen was lung tumor tissue, taken at surgery. DNA for the CDR3: TGCGCCAGCAGCTTGGATCGGGGGGGTTACGAGCAGTACTTC. It translates to CASSLDRGGYEQYF.